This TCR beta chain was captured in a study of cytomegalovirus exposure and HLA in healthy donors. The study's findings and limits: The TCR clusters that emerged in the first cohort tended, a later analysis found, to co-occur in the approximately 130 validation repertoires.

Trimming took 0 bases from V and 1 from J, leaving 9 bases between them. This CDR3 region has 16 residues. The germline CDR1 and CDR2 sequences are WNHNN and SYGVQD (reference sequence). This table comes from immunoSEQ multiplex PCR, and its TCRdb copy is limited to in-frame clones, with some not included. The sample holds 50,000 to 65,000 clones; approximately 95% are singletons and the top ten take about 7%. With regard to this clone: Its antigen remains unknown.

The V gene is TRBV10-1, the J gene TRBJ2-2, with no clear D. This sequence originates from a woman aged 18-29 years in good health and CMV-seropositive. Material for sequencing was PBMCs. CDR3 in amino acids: CASSESNPVNTGELFF. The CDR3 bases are TGCGCCAGCAGTGAGTCGAATCCGGTGAACACCGGGGAGCTGTTTTTT.